This TCR beta chain originates from a study of T-cell reconstitution after alpha-beta-depleted transplantation in children. Study-wide results and caveats: After transplant, at about two months, alpha-beta T cells were reportedly derived from several hundred expanded graft clones. Some patients showed high day-60 TCRbeta diversity, which derived from surviving recipient T cells and thymic progenitors. At one year after transplant, newly produced T cells mostly accounted for T-cell counts and diversity.

Germline lookup yields CDR1 LGHNA and CDR2 YSLEER. Trimming left V 1 base short and J 4 bases short, with 11 bases between. The CDR3 is 14 residues long. The TCRbeta library incorporated unique molecular identifiers. TCRdb fed the PCR reads into MiXCR, producing one record per CDR3 protein. The sample yields 350,000 to 500,000 distinct CDR3 sequences, 43% seen once. This clonotype came up a few times. Its cognate antigen is unknown. The chain combines TRBV4-3 with TRBJ2-7, with TRBD2 as a possible D gene (6 bases). This clonotype was obtained from a girl aged 2 to 10 with aplastic anemia, due to receive a stem cell transplant. Sample: PBMCs, taken before TCRalphabeta/CD19-depleted stem cell transplant. The CDR3 region is CASSQGIGRYEQYF. The CDR3 nucleotides read TGCGCCAGCAGCCAAGGGATAGGGAGGTACGAGCAGTACTTC.